These 18 T cell receptor beta chains originate from one sample sequenced in a study of CD8+CD57+ T cells in acquired aplastic anemia (dated by TCRdb to 2016 to 2018). The instrument was an Illumina HiSeq 2000. Genomic DNA served as template for TCR beta VDJ combination and CDR3 sequence profiling. TCRdb's own reprocessing of the public reads used fastp at Q25 and MiXCR and kept productive beta chains. A single entry per CDR3 protein holds the most common genes and DNA from its merged rows. The sample profile shows approximately 250,000 distinct CDR3 sequences; 82% of them were found once. The ten largest make up roughly 42% of the sample. Patients chosen for sequencing had shown expansion of CD8+CD57+ cells by flow cytometry. Sample: sorted CD4+, CD8+, or CD8+CD57+ T cells (not recorded which) from PBMCs. These receptors came from a human donor with aplastic anemia.

Here the CDR3 DNA reads TGTGCCAGCAGCTTAGAGGGACATAATTCAACGCAGTATTTT. It yields the protein CASSLEGHNSTQYF. The chain uses TRBV9 and TRBJ2-3, with D possibly being TRBD1 (6 bases). In germline, CDR1 is SGDLS, CDR2 YYNGEE. This CDR3 is 14 amino acids long. The V gene lost 4 bases and the J gene lost 9 bases, with 18 bases spanning the gap.

The chain links TRBV5-4 to TRBJ2-4; weak D call: TRBD2 (5 bases). Trimming shortened V by 4 bases and J by 7 bases, and 9 bases separated the two germline ends. Germline CDR1 reads SGHNT; CDR2 reads YYREEE (reference sequence). CDR3 length: 12 residues. CDR3 coding DNA: TGTGCCAGCAGCGTAGCTAGCAACATTCAGTACTTC. Its protein product is CASSVASNIQYF.

The chain combines TRBV7-3 with TRBJ1-5; D is unclear. Trimming shortened V by 3 bases and J by 13 bases, and 19 bases separated the two germline ends. Germline lookup yields CDR1 SGHTA and CDR2 FQGTGA. This CDR3 is 14 amino acids long. The CDR3 spells CASSLADRNEAQHF. CDR3 DNA sequence: TGTGCCAGCAGCTTGGCCGATAGGAACGAGGCGCAGCATTTT.

V and J are TRBV2 and TRBJ2-2; possibly TRBD1 for D (6 bases). The CDR3 has 15 amino acids. V lost 6 bases, J lost 5 bases, and 16 bases lay in between. Looked up from germline, CDR1 is SNHLY and CDR2 is FYNNEI. CDR3 protein: CASSGLGGRTGELFF. The CDR3 DNA reads TGTGCCAGCAGCGGATTAGGGGGTAGGACCGGGGAGCTGTTTTTT.

The chain carries TRBV7-7 and TRBJ2-1; TRBD1 might be the D (5 bases). The end of the DNA aligns better with TRBJ2-5, so the J call may be wrong. The CDR3 runs to 16 residues. Germline CDR1 SSHAT, CDR2 FNYEAQ (reference sequence). The CDR3 DNA reads as TGTGCCAGCAGCCCCACAGGAGCAAGCGAGCAGTACTTCCAGTACTTC. Protein: CASSPTGASEQYFQYF.

This clonotype appeared once. Given the absence of the conserved phenylalanine or tryptophan at the CDR3 end, a read error is likely. The chain carries TRBV7-9 and TRBJ2-5; perhaps TRBD1 as D (5 bases). Germline V lookup: CDR1 SEHNR, CDR2 FQNEAQ (reference sequence). The CDR3 is 12 residues long. The CDR3 DNA is TGTGCCGGCAGGGTAGCTGGTGAGTCCCAGTACTAC. Protein product: CAGRVAGESQYY.

The table lists this clonotype with a few counts. Likely a read error: the CDR3 ends without its conserved phenylalanine or tryptophan. The DNA is omitted, as the CDR3 cannot be located on it reliably, and the CDR3 follows TCRdb's listing. This sequence joins TRBV19 and TRBJ2-1; whether TRBD2, the table's D call, matches the DNA was not checked. Both ends counted, the CDR3 spans 16 residues. The germline V gene encodes CDR1 LNHDA and CDR2 SQIVND (reference sequence). CDR3 amino acids: CASSIASGAYNEELFV.

This clonotype was observed once. The junction and the germline gene differ at one end; a read error may be behind it. The genes are TRBV9 and TRBJ2-2; possible D gene TRBD2, 5 bases. Germline V gives CDR1 SGDLS, CDR2 YYNGEE. The CDR3 is 13 residues long. The DNA for the CDR3 is TGTGCCACCAGCATGAGGGCCGGCGGCCAACGGTTTTTT. Its translation: CATSMRAGGQRFF.

As DNA, the CDR3 is TGTGCCAGCAGCATTTCTCGGGGCACCTCGAACACCGGGGAGCTGTTTTTT. Amino acids: CASSISRGTSNTGELFF. The V call is TRBV6-4, the J call TRBJ2-2; TRBD1 or TRBD2 may be the D gene (5 bases each). V was clipped by 6 bases and J by 0 bases, with 17 bases between them. The CDR3 length is 17 residues. CDR1 is MRHNA, CDR2 SNTAGT, per germline.

V is TRBV7-9 and J is TRBJ2-5; a possible D gene is TRBD1 (5 bases). Germline CDR1 SEHNR, CDR2 FQNEAQ (reference sequence). The CDR3 length is 15 residues. The V gene lost 1 base and the J gene lost 7 bases, with 16 bases spanning the gap. In nucleotides, the CDR3 is TGTGCCAGCAGCTTAGAGGGGTGGAGCGAAGGGACCCAGTACTTC. This translates into CASSLEGWSEGTQYF.

About this clonotype: Sequence at one end of the junction differs from germline and may be a read error. The chain employs TRBV7-6 and TRBJ1-5; D remains unclear. The CDR3 consists of 14 residues. Looked up from germline, CDR1 is SGHVS and CDR2 is FNYEAQ. The CDR3, as DNA: TGTGCCAGCAGTGTGAGCTACTATAATCAGCCCCTGCATTTT. Amino acids: CASSVSYYNQPLHF. Supplemented by reference TRBV7-6 and TRBJ1-5, the full variable domain reads GAGVSQSPRYKVTKRGQDVALRCDPISGHVSLYWYRQALGQGPEFLTYFNYEAQQDKSGLPNDRFSAERPEGSISTLTIQRTEQRDSAMYRCASSVSYYNQPLHFGDGTRLSIL.

The chain links TRBV6-1 to TRBJ2-7, with 8 bases matching TRBD1. Germline trimming cut 6 bases from V and 6 bases from J; bases unmatched to any gene: 19. The CDR3 consists of 17 residues. Germline CDR1 and CDR2: MNHNS and SASEGT. CDR3 sequence reads: CASSRTPGQANLAEQYV. For the CDR3, the DNA is TGTGCCAGCAGCAGGACACCGGGACAGGCGAACCTGGCCGAGCAGTACGTC.

The rearrangement uses TRBV6-4 and TRBJ1-2; D is undetermined. This CDR3 contains 12 residues. The germline V gene has CDR1 MRHNA and CDR2 SNTAGT. The V gene lost 0 bases and the J gene lost 14 bases, with 13 bases spanning the gap. This chain's CDR3 is CASSDSTGIFTF. DNA of the CDR3: TGTGCCAGCAGTGACTCGACGGGGATCTTTACCTTC.

The rearrangement links TRBV19 to TRBJ1-5, with TRBD1 matching over 8 bases. Germline V gene data show CDR1 as LNHDA and CDR2 as SQIVND (reference sequence). There are 17 residues in the CDR3. V lost 0 bases to trimming and J lost 6 bases; unmatched junction nucleotides: 10. CDR3 protein: CASSIDHWQGARQPQHF. CDR3 DNA: TGTGCCAGTAGTATAGATCATTGGCAGGGGGCGCGTCAGCCCCAGCATTTT.

Concerning this clonotype: Lacking the conserved final phenylalanine or tryptophan, this CDR3 likely reflects a read error. The DNA is left out, because the CDR3 cannot be placed on it with certainty; the CDR3 is given as TCRdb lists it. The chain recombines TRBV7-8 with TRBJ2-3. The CDR3 is 11 residues long, counting both termini. In germline, CDR1 is SGHVS, CDR2 FQNEAQ. CDR3 region: CASSLAGAEYC.

Notes on this clonotype: The CDR3 end shows no conserved phenylalanine or tryptophan, and so a read error is likely. The chain employs TRBV7-3 and TRBJ1-4, with D perhaps matching TRBD1 (6 bases). The CDR3 totals 12 residues. Trimming took off 5 bases at V and 14 bases at J, with 15 bases between the two ends. In germline, CDR1 is SGHTA, CDR2 FQGTGA. The CDR3 DNA sequence: TGTGCCAGCAGCGTAAGGGGGGAGGCGCTGTTTTCT. It translates to CASSVRGEALFS.

This sequence joins TRBV19 and TRBJ2-7; D may be TRBD1 (5 bases). The CDR3 contains 14 residues. Germline-derived CDR1 and CDR2 are LNHDA and SQIVND (reference sequence). Trimming pared 1 base from V and 5 bases from J, leaving 12 bases between. The CDR3 loop is CASSIGQGNDEQYF. The CDR3 bases are TGTGCCAGTAGTATAGGGCAGGGTAACGACGAGCAGTACTTC.

To note about this clonotype: The CDR3 end shows no conserved phenylalanine or tryptophan, and so a read error is likely. The DNA is omitted, as the CDR3 cannot be located on it reliably, and the CDR3 follows TCRdb's listing. The chain carries TRBV7-8 and TRBJ2-3. The V gene's germline CDR1 is SGHVS and CDR2 FQNEAQ. The CDR3 comprises 13 residues, both ends counted. The CDR3 loop is CASSVGVQRPSTS.